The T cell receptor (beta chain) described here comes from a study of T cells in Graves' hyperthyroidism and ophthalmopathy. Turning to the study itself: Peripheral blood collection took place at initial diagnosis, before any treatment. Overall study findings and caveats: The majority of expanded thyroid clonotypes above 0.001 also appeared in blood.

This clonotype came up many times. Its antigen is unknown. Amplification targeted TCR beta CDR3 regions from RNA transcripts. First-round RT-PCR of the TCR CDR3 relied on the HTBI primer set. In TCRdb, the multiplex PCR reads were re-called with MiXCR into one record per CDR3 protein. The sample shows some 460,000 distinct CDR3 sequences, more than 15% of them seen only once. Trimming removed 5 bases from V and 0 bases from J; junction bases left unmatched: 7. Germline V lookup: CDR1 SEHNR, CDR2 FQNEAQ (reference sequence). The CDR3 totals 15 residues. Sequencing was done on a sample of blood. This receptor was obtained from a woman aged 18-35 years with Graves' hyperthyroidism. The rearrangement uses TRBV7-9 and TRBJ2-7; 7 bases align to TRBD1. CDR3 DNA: TGTGCCAGCAGCCCGGAGACAGGGCACTCCTACGAGCAGTACTTC. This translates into CASSPETGHSYEQYF. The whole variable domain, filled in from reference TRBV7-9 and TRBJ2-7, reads DTGVSQNPRHKITKRGQNVTFRCDPISEHNRLYWYRQTLGQGPEFLTYFQNEAQLEKSRLLSDRFSAERPKGSFSTLEIQRTEQGDSAMYLCASSPETGHSYEQYFGPGTRLTVT.